This is a list of T cell receptor beta chains from one sample in a study of T cells in Graves' hyperthyroidism and ophthalmopathy. TCRdb passed the multiplex PCR reads through MiXCR, listing each CDR3 protein once. The data show fewer than 700,000 distinct CDR3 sequences, 17% seen once. The sequencing input was blood. These receptors came from a woman younger than 30 with Graves' ophthalmopathy. Each CDR3 is given with its conserved first and last residue. Fields, in order: V gene, J gene, D gene, CDR3 protein. The D gene is left open where the match is weak.

TRBV5-1	TRBJ1-1	-	CASSPGGTSLNTEAFF
TRBV7-6	TRBJ1-1	TRBD1	CASSPTGEGGTEAFF
TRBV6-1	TRBJ1-2	-	CASSSQGSYGYTF
TRBV18	TRBJ2-3	TRBD2	CASSPGRANTQYF
TRBV2	TRBJ2-7	-	CASSENRVLSYEQYF
TRBV7-9	TRBJ2-6	-	CASSLLGPRSGANVLTF
TRBV9	TRBJ1-3	TRBD1	CASSETGGALSSGNTIYF
TRBV12-3/TRBV12-4	TRBJ1-1	-	CASTWNTEAFF
TRBV28	TRBJ1-1	-	CASSFSGPPGHTEAFF
TRBV30	TRBJ2-1	TRBD1	CAWTTGTGAYNEQFF
TRBV5-1	TRBJ2-7	TRBD2	CASSLAASGLGYEQYF
TRBV5-1	TRBJ2-6	TRBD2	CASSLVGLTISSGANVLTF
TRBV5-5	TRBJ2-2	TRBD1	CASSFRTGNTGELFF
TRBV4-1	TRBJ2-5	-	CASSQRHYGQETQYF
TRBV28	TRBJ1-2	-	CASSYQGYGYTF
TRBV7-2	TRBJ2-7	-	CASSSSVYEQYF
TRBV27	TRBJ2-7	-	CASSPGTSGVGYEQYF
TRBV6-2/TRBV6-3	TRBJ2-2	TRBD2	CASRGPGGLGVGELFF
TRBV2	TRBJ2-1	-	CASSGDIPEQFF
TRBV4-1	TRBJ2-1	TRBD2	CASSQARLAGGFRGEQFF
TRBV7-2	TRBJ1-2	-	CASSFDPVHNNYGYTF
TRBV7-2	TRBJ2-1	-	CASSLPPWDEQFF
TRBV5-6	TRBJ1-1	-	CASSFSPNTEAFF
TRBV4-3	TRBJ2-7	TRBD2	CASSQELADYEQYF
TRBV30	TRBJ1-2	TRBD1	CAWSGAGGEDGYTF
TRBV7-8	TRBJ2-1	TRBD1	CASSSRDRGYNEQFF
TRBV7-9	TRBJ1-2	-	CASSLEEIYGYTF
TRBV19	TRBJ1-5	-	CASSRGQGGGQPQHF
TRBV7-8	TRBJ2-5	TRBD2	CASSYSMGLAQETQYF
TRBV7-9	TRBJ2-2	-	CASGLGSSTGELFF
TRBV11-2	TRBJ2-1	TRBD1	CASRSTGGGAYNEQFF
TRBV6-1	TRBJ2-2	-	CASGLSQPGELFF
TRBV3-1	TRBJ2-6	-	CASSQPGANVLTF
TRBV2	TRBJ2-6	-	CASSTVNRGANVLTF
TRBV4-1	TRBJ1-3	-	CASSQDKSWWADSGNTIYF
TRBV10-3	TRBJ2-7	-	CAISERGTALEQYF
TRBV6-1	TRBJ2-7	TRBD2	CASTETSGSPYEQYF
TRBV20-1	TRBJ2-4	-	CSARSFPGDIQYF
TRBV20-1	TRBJ2-1	-	CSVPAGGGNYNEQFF
TRBV4-3	TRBJ2-5	TRBD1	CASSASGTGQETQYF
TRBV4-3	TRBJ1-1	-	CASSQDLPEGAFF
TRBV6-2/TRBV6-3	TRBJ2-7	-	CASSYSSGIPYEQYF
TRBV25-1	TRBJ1-4	-	CASSPPPGSDATNEKLFF
TRBV3-1	TRBJ2-3	-	CASSPGGGDTQYF
TRBV28	TRBJ2-1	TRBD2	CASSLNSAGGVEQFF
TRBV12-3/TRBV12-4	TRBJ1-5	-	CASSDASNQPQHF
TRBV20-1	TRBJ2-7	TRBD2	CSSGPDSYEQYF
TRBV9	TRBJ2-1	TRBD2	CASSVAAGLGNEQFF
TRBV11-2	TRBJ1-1	-	CASSSPVDSEAFF
TRBV18	TRBJ2-1	-	CASSQYHHEQFF
TRBV27	TRBJ1-5	-	CASSLSGSEHSNQPQHF
TRBV6-2/TRBV6-3	TRBJ1-6	TRBD1	CASRGQARNSPLHF
TRBV5-5	TRBJ1-1	-	CASSLVGKNTEAFF
TRBV29-1	TRBJ1-5	TRBD1	CSVSPGQGVQPQHF
TRBV7-8	TRBJ2-2	TRBD1	CASSGYRGATGELFF
TRBV7-6	TRBJ2-7	TRBD1	CASSFTGGGYEQYF
TRBV3-1	TRBJ1-6	-	CASSQGRGLNSPLHF
TRBV28	TRBJ2-7	-	CASRPPSSYEQYF
TRBV6-6	TRBJ1-1	-	CASSYQDSFRTEAFF
TRBV2	TRBJ1-2	TRBD1	CASSEEEAGQGSYGYTF